This TCR beta chain stems from a study of T cells in Graves' hyperthyroidism and ophthalmopathy. Exclusion criteria comprised uncontrolled infection, other autoimmune disease, pregnancy or lactation. Diagnoses rested on clinical symptoms, serum thyroxine and TRAb, thyroid ultrasound and orbital computed tomography. General observations from the study: Ophthalmopathy was separated from stable hyperthyroidism by a 13 V-J model. Most clonotypes expanded in thyroid above 0.001 were likewise present in blood.

TCR beta CDR3 sequences were amplified from RNA transcripts. TCR CDR3 regions were first amplified by RT-PCR with HTBI primers. TCRdb re-called the multiplex PCR reads through MiXCR, storing one row per CDR3 protein. The repertoire holds over 350,000 distinct CDR3 sequences, with around 15% as singletons. With regard to this clonotype: Its specificity is not known.

This clonotype originated in a man between 18 and 35 years old with Graves' ophthalmopathy. The sequenced material came from blood.

DNA for the CDR3: TGTGCCAGTAGTGGGGGGGTTTGGCGGGCCAGCACAGATACGCAGTATTTT. Residues: CASSGGVWRASTDTQYF. The chain is built from TRBV19 and TRBJ2-3; 7 nucleotides match TRBD2. Trimming cost V 5 bases and J 0 bases; bases outside gene matches: 11. The germline CDR1 and CDR2 sequences are LNHDA and SQIVND (reference sequence). The CDR3 is 17 amino acids.